The sequence of this TCR beta chain was determined in a study of cytomegalovirus exposure and HLA in healthy donors (dated by TCRdb to the late 2010s). In terms of the full investigation: According to an earlier analysis of a few hundred of the donors, 150 million to 200 million T cells yielded over 90 million unique TCR beta sequences and approximately 280 Gb of sequence data. An early release covering roughly 640 HLA-typed donors comprised roughly 300 gigabases of sequencing data and approximately 80 million unique TCR sequences. The genetic ancestry cluster associated with self-reported Caucasian donors included around four fifths of the roughly 360 genotyped donors. The study aimed to test whether cataloging public T cell receptors could reveal signatures of past pathogen exposure. The T cell repertoires of several hundred subjects were profiled by immunosequencing and related to cytomegalovirus serostatus. A separate validation cohort of roughly 110 different subjects was used in addition to the roughly 640-subject first cohort. The study combined high-throughput TCR immunosequencing, statistical association of individual TCRs with disease status, and machine learning to predict cytomegalovirus infection status. To study patterns of TCR occurrence, a later analysis re-analyzed previously published TCR beta repertoires from several hundred donors and added high-resolution HLA genotyping. Rather than drawing on any new phenotypic data, the later analysis identified candidate immune exposures from TCR beta sequences and the way those sequences occurred across donors. An earlier analysis of approximately 580 of the donors used high-throughput TCR beta sequencing to judge whether each TCR beta V gene segment behaved as functional or pseudogenic. Donor age, sex, ethnicity and CMV serostatus were compiled alongside the repertoire data. Genome-wide SNP genotypes for about 55% of the roughly 670 donors were used in a later genetic analysis, which treated that subset as a discovery cohort. Every repertoire in the discovery cohort had been generated on one and the same sequencing platform. Class I and class II HLA loci were covered by the typing at four-digit resolution. The number of typed donors differed by locus: roughly 629-630 for A, B, C, DRB1 and DQB1; 522 for DQA1; around 610 for DPA1; and around 490 for DPB1. Four to six DR-DQ haplotypes were handled as single units for association and clustering, since linkage in the cohort was strong. Across 398 genotyped donors of the cohort, an average of roughly 250,000 unique TCR beta nucleotide sequences per donor were sequenced, and roughly 17% of those sequences were non-productive.

In regard to this clone: The specificity of this receptor is unknown. There are no base qualities to consult, and no much larger clone falls within one base.

The cohort comprised 670 or so healthy bone marrow donors. All cohort members were sampled while nominally healthy, although unrecorded immune exposures were likely present. The donor was CMV seronegative and belonged to the group of 352 seronegative cohort members. A peripheral blood sample was provided by each donor, and peripheral blood mononuclear cells were used for TCR beta sequencing. The Qiagen DNeasy Blood Extraction Kit was used to extract genomic DNA from the blood cell samples. The protocol used for the library was the immunoSEQ multiplex PCR assay. A mixture of 60 forward primers for TCR Vbeta segments and 13 reverse primers for TCR Jbeta segments was used in the multiplex PCR. A multiplex PCR assay on genomic DNA amplified the CDR3 region of rearranged TCR beta genes. The amplified TCR beta libraries were sequenced on the Illumina HiSeq System as 87-base-pair reads. As for the authors' bioinformatics: In a later analysis, around 80 million unique TCR beta chains were counted across the 690 or so repertoires, and roughly 11 million of these chains were shared by at least two donors. Raw reads were error-corrected and collapsed into unique sequences by a nearest-neighbor algorithm in which closely related sequences were merged to remove PCR and sequencing errors. V, D and J gene segments were assigned by aligning CDR3 sequences to IMGT reference sequences. For a sequence to be retained, a match of at least six nucleotides to both a V gene segment and a J gene segment was required. A rearrangement was called productive if the CDR3 had no stop codons and remained in frame with V and J, and every other rearrangement was called non-productive. Following IMGT convention, CDR3 was defined as the stretch from the second conserved V-encoded cysteine up to the conserved J-encoded phenylalanine. Sequences without an unambiguous match to a single V gene segment were excluded from the earlier analysis of about 630 of the donors. An earlier analysis of fewer than 750 of the donors classified V segments as functional when productive rearrangements were above 56.7% and as segregating when the standard deviation between donors was above 5%. A statistical classification framework was developed to diagnose cytomegalovirus status using the catalog of TCR beta chain sequences. In a later analysis, V and J genes were assigned by comparing TCR nucleotide sequences against IMGT/GENE-DB human TR gene sequences. Using the TCRdist pipeline, a later analysis assigned CDR3 sequences along with most-parsimonious VDJ recombination scenarios. In a later analysis, each TCR beta chain was defined by its CDR3 amino acid sequence together with its V-gene family, and reads without a unique V-gene family were excluded. To address suspected cross-contamination and a sequencing artifact, a later analysis removed approximately 600 highly shared, low-generation-probability nucleotide sequences. In a later analysis, a clonal expansion index was calculated for each public chain from normalized within-repertoire ranks of inferred template counts. In a later analysis, generation probabilities were computed with a VDJ recombination model fitted to out-of-frame rearrangements, and the resulting probabilities were checked against IGoR. In a later analysis, hypergeometric tests were used to score TCR-TCR, TCR-HLA and TCR-CMV co-occurrence, with a repertoire-size bias correction applied to TCR pairs. A later analysis estimated false discovery rates by permuting HLA or CMV assignments 20 times. In a later analysis, co-occurring TCRs were grouped with DBSCAN, and TCRdist sequence similarity was added when clustering was performed within HLA-allele-positive subsets. Repertoires with fewer than 30,000 or more than 120,000 public chains were left out of co-occurrence clustering, as were five repertoires with anomalous nucleotide sharing. The table comes from immuneACCESS by way of TCRdb, which keeps in-frame sequences with V and J called. Part of the clones is missing from these tables; in studies checked, under half for an unresolved V gene and the rest for unknown reasons. The V and J calls and clone size are taken from that table; D and trimming were inferred from the DNA. This sample comprises some 35,000 clones, more than 60% of them detected only once. The ten largest clones add up to over 6.5% of the sample.

What the study reported, not specific to this receptor: Because counts were too low, 15 to 20 rarely observed V segments, including chromosome 9 orphons, were excluded from the earlier analysis of 587 of the donors. According to a later analysis, TCR association rates differed among HLA loci, with DRB1 alleles showing the most associated TCRs and HLA-C alleles showing the fewest. When HLA alleles, especially DR and DQ, strongly co-occurred, TCR associations were difficult to assign to individual alleles. The presence/absence analyses assumed that sequencing depth was roughly uniform across donors, and that assumption may not be true. In a later genetic analysis, fewer N-insertions in productive TCRs were reported among donors in an Asian-associated ancestry cluster than the roughly 700-donor mean. An earlier analysis of some 560 of the donors showed that most TCR beta V segments appeared in productive rearrangements either about 90% or about 30% of the time, which broadly matched IMGT annotations. A later genetic analysis associated a missense DCLRE1C variant with V-gene and J-gene trimming of TCR beta chains, and an independent cohort replicated the association. In the study, roughly 160 TCR beta chains were listed as associated with cytomegalovirus. According to a later analysis, most CMV-associated TCR beta chains appeared to be HLA-restricted, and the HLA associations seemed to be driven largely by CMV exposure. According to a later analysis, parvovirus B19, influenza, CMV and Epstein-Barr virus appeared linked to several top co-occurrence clusters. In a later analysis, HLA-associated TCR beta chains were found to be more clonally expanded and to have lower generation probabilities than equally common non-associated chains. For the cohort, immune exposure information was limited to CMV serostatus. The authors suggested that the approach could potentially be extended to other disease states and immunological phenotypes. A further reported finding was that TCR beta sequences accurately predicted the HLA-A and HLA-B alleles for most subjects in the first cohort. Only TCR beta chains were sequenced in this cohort, and the absence of alpha or paired-chain data limited detectable features. Because the 87-base-pair reads could not distinguish some IMGT-functional V segments, including TRBV6-2 and TRBV6-3, those segments were excluded. Most TCR sequences were seen in very few donors, while some public TCRs were found in many individuals. A group of highly shared sequence variants was considered likely to be a technical artifact of the sequencing pipeline. Linkage disequilibrium might explain the correlated functional status among segregating V segments, but an unknown experimental factor could not be excluded. The classifier was reported to diagnose cytomegalovirus status with high specificity and sensitivity in both the original and validation cohorts. Because some donors lacked HLA typing at each locus, the association tests relied only on the typed subset. Specific HLA alleles were associated with 15,000 to 20,000 TCR beta sequences at a false discovery rate of 0.05 in a later analysis. In vitro tests confirmed that three of the cytomegalovirus-associated TCR beta chains recognize cytomegalovirus antigens.

The CDR3 sequence holds 14 residues, the cysteine and phenylalanine included. The sequence is cut down to CDR3 DNA, 42 bases in frame from base 1. CDR1 and CDR2, per the germline V gene, are MNHEY and SVGAGI. At the junction V is shortened by 10 bases and J by 4 bases; bases outside the gene matches: 11. Recombination linked TRBV6-5 to TRBJ2-5; TRBD2 lines up with 8 middle nucleotides. The receptor was isolated from a young man in good health and CMV-seronegative. The sequenced sample consisted of PBMCs. The sequenced DNA is TGTGCCACAGCGGGAGCGGGAGTTCCAGAGACCCAGTACTTC. It encodes CATAGAGVPETQYF.